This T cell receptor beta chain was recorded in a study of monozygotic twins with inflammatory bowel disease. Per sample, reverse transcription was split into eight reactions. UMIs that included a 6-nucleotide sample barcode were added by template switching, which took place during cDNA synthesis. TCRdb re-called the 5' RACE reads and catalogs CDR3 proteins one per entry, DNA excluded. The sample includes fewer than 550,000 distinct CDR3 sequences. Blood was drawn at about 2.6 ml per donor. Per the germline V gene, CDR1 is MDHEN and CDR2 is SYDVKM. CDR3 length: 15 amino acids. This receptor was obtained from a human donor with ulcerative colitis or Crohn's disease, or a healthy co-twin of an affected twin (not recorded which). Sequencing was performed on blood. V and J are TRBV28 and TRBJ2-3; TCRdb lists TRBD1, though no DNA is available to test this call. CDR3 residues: CASPEGGHSTDTQYF.